This TCR beta chain came from a study of blood T cell repertoires in COVID-19. Whole-study context: Samples representing acute and convalescent COVID-19 were sourced from the United States, Italy and Spain. T cells, B-cell-depleted T cells, or PBMCs supplied cDNA or gDNA.

Patients at the Seattle site were enrolled during active infection and followed longitudinally. V was clipped by 3 bases and J by 0 bases; unmatched bases: 7. In germline, CDR1 is MGHDK, CDR2 SYGVNS. The CDR3 consists of 17 residues. Assay used: immunoSEQ multiplex PCR; TCRdb lists only in-frame clones, some missing. Of approximately 140,000 clones in the sample, approximately 83% were seen once. This clonotype originated in a woman aged 60-75 years with COVID-19, enrolled during active disease. The gene calls are TRBV25-1 and TRBJ2-2; 7 bases are a match to TRBD1. Sequenced: peripheral blood. CDR3 sequence: CASSDVAGTANTGELFF. The CDR3, as DNA: TGTGCCAGCAGTGACGTTGCAGGGACAGCGAACACCGGGGAGCTGTTTTTT.